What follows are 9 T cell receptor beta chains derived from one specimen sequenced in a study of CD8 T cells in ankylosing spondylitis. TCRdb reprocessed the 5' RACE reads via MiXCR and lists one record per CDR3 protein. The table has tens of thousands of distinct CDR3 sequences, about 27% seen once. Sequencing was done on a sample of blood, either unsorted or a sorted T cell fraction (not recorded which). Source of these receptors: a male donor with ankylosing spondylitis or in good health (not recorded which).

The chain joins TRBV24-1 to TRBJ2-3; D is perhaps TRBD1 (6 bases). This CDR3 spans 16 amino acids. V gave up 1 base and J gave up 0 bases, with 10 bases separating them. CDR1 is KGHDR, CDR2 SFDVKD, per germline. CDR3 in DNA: TGTGCCACCAGTGATTTCCGGCAGGGGAGCACAGATACGCAGTATTTT. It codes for CATSDFRQGSTDTQYF.

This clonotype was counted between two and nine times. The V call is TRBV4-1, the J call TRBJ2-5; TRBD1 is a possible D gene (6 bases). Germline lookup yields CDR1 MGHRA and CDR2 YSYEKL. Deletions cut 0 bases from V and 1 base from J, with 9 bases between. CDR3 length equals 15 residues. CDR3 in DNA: TGCGCCAGCAGCCAAGAAGACAGGACCCAAGAGACCCAGTACTTC. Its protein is CASSQEDRTQETQYF.

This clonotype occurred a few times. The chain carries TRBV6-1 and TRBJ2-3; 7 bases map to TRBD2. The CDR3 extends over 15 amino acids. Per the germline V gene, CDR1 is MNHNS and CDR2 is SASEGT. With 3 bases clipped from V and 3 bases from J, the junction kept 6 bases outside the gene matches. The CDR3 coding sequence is TGTGCCAGCAGTGATGCGGGGGACTATACAGATACGCAGTATTTT. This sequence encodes CASSDAGDYTDTQYF.

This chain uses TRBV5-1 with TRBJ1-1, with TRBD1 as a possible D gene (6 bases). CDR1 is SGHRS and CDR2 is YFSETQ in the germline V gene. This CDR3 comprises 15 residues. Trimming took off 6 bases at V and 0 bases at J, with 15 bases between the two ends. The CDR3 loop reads CASTLGGPMNTEAFF. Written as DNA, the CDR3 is TGCGCCAGCACCCTCGGGGGGCCCATGAACACTGAAGCTTTCTTT.

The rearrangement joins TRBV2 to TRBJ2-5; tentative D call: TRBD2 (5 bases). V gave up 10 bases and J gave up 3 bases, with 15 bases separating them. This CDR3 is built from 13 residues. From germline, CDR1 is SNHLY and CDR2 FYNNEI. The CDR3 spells CATRWTEEETQYF. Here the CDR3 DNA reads TGTGCCACACGTTGGACGGAGGAAGAGACCCAGTACTTC.

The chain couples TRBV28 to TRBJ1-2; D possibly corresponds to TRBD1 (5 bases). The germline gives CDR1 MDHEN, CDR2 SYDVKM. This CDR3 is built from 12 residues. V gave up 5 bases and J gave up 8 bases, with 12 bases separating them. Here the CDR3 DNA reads TGTGCCAGCAGTCCCCCACGGGGGGGCTACACCTTC. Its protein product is CASSPPRGGYTF.

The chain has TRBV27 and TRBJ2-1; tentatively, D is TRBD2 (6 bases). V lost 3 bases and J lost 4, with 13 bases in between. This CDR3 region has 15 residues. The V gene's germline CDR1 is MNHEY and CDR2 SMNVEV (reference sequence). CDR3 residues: CASSLRSGPYNEQFF. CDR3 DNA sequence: TGTGCCAGCAGTTTGAGGAGCGGGCCTTACAATGAGCAGTTCTTC.

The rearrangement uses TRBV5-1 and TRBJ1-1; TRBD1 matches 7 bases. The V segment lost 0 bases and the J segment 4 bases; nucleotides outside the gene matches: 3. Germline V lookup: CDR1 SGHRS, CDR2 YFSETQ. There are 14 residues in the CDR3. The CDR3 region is CASSLGQGGTEAFF. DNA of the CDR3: TGCGCCAGCAGCTTGGGACAGGGCGGCACTGAAGCTTTCTTT. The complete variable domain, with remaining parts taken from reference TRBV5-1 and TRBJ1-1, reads KAGVTQTPRYLIKTRGQQVTLSCSPISGHRSVSWYQQTPGQGLQFLFEYFSETQRNKGNFPGRFSGRQFSNSRSEMNVSTLELGDSALYLCASSLGQGGTEAFFGQGTRLTVV.

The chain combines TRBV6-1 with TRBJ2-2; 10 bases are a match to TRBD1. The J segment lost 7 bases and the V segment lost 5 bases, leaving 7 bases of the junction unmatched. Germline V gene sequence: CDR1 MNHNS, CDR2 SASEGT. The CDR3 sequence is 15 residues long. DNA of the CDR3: TGTGCCAGCAGTATAGGACAGGGGGTGAGCGGGGAGCTGTTTTTT. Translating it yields CASSIGQGVSGELFF.